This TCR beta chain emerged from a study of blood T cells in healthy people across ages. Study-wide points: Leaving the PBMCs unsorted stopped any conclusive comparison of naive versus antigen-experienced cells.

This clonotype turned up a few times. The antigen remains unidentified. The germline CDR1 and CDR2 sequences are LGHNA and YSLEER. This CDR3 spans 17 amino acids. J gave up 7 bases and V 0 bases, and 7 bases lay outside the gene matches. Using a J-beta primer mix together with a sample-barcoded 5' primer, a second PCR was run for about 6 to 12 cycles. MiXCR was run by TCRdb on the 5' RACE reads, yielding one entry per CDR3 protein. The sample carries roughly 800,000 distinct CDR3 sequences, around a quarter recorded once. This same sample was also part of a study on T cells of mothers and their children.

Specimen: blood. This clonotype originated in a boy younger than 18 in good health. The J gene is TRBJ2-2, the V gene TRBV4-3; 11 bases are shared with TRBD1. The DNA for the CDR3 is TGCGCCAGCAGCCAAGAACCTGGACAGGGGGCTGTCGGGGAGCTGTTTTTT. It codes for CASSQEPGQGAVGELFF.